This entry features one T cell receptor beta chain sequence. Its antigen is still unknown. Base-call qualities are not available, and no considerably larger clone is one nucleotide away. From cysteine to phenylalanine, the CDR3 is 14 amino acids long. The retained sequence is limited to the CDR3, 42 bases, with the frame set at the first base. According to the germline V gene, CDR1 reads SGHTA and CDR2 reads FQGTGA. Trimming leaves V shorter by 3 bases and J shorter by 4 bases, with the junction holding 2 bases beyond the gene matches. The sample comes from a study of cytomegalovirus exposure and HLA in healthy donors (dated by TCRdb to the late 2010s). Looking at the study overall: A later analysis indicated that the 130 or so validation repertoires were generated on the platform also employed for the 670 or so repertoires of the first cohort. The study aimed to test whether cataloging public T cell receptors could reveal signatures of past pathogen exposure. A separate validation cohort of roughly 130 different subjects was used in addition to the roughly 620-subject first cohort. The study combined high-throughput TCR immunosequencing, statistical association of individual TCRs with disease status, and machine learning to predict cytomegalovirus infection status.

Overall results and qualifications from the work: The classifier was reported to diagnose cytomegalovirus status with high specificity and sensitivity in both the original cohort and the validation cohort. According to the authors, the approach could potentially be generalized to other disease states and immunological phenotypes. In the study, 150 to 200 TCR beta chains were listed as associated with cytomegalovirus. Most TCR sequences were seen in very few donors, while some public TCRs were found in many individuals. Subsequent analysis determined that TCRs grouped into clusters in the first cohort also showed a tendency toward co-occurrence across the 130 or so validation repertoires, and approximately 94% of cluster scores exceeded 0. Three of the identified cytomegalovirus-associated TCR beta chains were confirmed in vitro to be specific for cytomegalovirus antigens. The validation cohort had no HLA typing available for a later analysis, so co-occurrence within that cohort was assessed over all 110 or so repertoires.

Libraries were prepared through the immunoSEQ multiplex PCR assay. The original methods were these. To diagnose cytomegalovirus status from the catalog of TCR beta chain sequences, a statistical classification framework was built. The table was pulled from immuneACCESS by TCRdb, which kept in-frame rearrangements only. Such tables lose some clones; where checked, under half of the loss comes from unresolved V genes, and the rest has no known cause. V, J and clone size were drawn from that table, and D and trimming were deduced from the DNA. Recorded for this sample are around 220,000 clones; approximately 88% of them occurred a single time. Jointly, the top ten make up about 14% of the sample. Separate from the approximately 670-subject first cohort, the validation cohort of roughly 130 subjects was the group to which the donors belonged.

What was sequenced was PBMCs. The receptor chain draws on TRBV7-3 and TRBJ2-1; TRBD2 fits 8 bases in the junction. The receptor was isolated from a young woman in good health and CMV-seropositive. Here is the DNA: TGTGCCAGCAGCTTGACTAGCGATTACAATGAGCAGTTCTTC. This encodes CASSLTSDYNEQFF.